The rows below give T cell receptor beta chains drawn from one sample of a study of cytomegalovirus exposure and HLA in healthy donors. This table comes from immunoSEQ multiplex PCR, and its TCRdb copy is limited to in-frame clones, with some not included. In the table there are about 140,000 clones, around 80% of which are singletons. The specimen sequenced was PBMCs. The receptor source for this set is a female donor in good health and CMV-seronegative. CDR3s include the opening cysteine and the closing phenylalanine or tryptophan. A D gene is named only where the DNA matches it firmly. Only part of the rows carry a size: once, few, many, or a class if the clone is expanded.

cdr3_nt	cdr3_aa	clone_size	d_call	v_call	j_call
TGTGCCAGCCGCCCTTCAACGGGAGGCTACAATGAGCAGTTCTTC	CASRPSTGGYNEQFF	.	TRBD2	TRBV2	TRBJ2-1
TGTGCCAGCAGTCAGGGGTCCCTCTCCTACGAGCAGTACTTC	CASSQGSLSYEQYF	.	.	TRBV2	TRBJ2-7
TGTGCCAGCAGTGGCTACTGGACAGGGGTTAGCAATCAGCCCCAGCATTTT	CASSGYWTGVSNQPQHF	.	TRBD1	TRBV27	TRBJ1-5
TGTGCCAGCTCACGGGGGGACAGGGTGAACACTGAAGCTTTCTTT	CASSRGDRVNTEAFF	.	TRBD1	TRBV18	TRBJ1-1
TGTGCCAGCAGTTACTCGAGGTCTAATGAAAAACTGTTTTTT	CASSYSRSNEKLFF	once	.	TRBV6-5	TRBJ1-4
TGCGCCAGCAGCCCAAGACAGGCTAGCACAGATACGCAGTATTTT	CASSPRQASTDTQYF	.	.	TRBV5-1	TRBJ2-3
TGCGCCAGCAGCTTGGGGGACAGGGGGACAGATACGCAGTATTTT	CASSLGDRGTDTQYF	.	TRBD1	TRBV5-1	TRBJ2-3
TGTGCCAGCAGCCAAGGAGCAGGGACGGGGGACGAGCAGTACTTC	CASSQGAGTGDEQYF	.	.	TRBV14	TRBJ2-7
TGTGCCAGCAAACTGACAGCGAACACTGAAGCTTTCTTT	CASKLTANTEAFF	.	.	TRBV28	TRBJ1-1
TGTGCCACCAGCAGAGATGGCGGAGTAAGCACAGATACGCAGTATTTT	CATSRDGGVSTDTQYF	.	.	TRBV15	TRBJ2-3
TGTGCCAGCAGCACAGGGGGCCCCGGGGAGCTGTTTTTT	CASSTGGPGELFF	.	TRBD1	TRBV28	TRBJ2-2
TGTGCCAGCAAGGGGAGGGGAACCGGGGAGCTGTTTTTT	CASKGRGTGELFF	.	TRBD2	TRBV25-1	TRBJ2-2
TGTGCCACGAGGGGGTCCTACGAGCAGTACTTC	CATRGSYEQYF	.	.	TRBV7-9	TRBJ2-7
TGTGCCAGCAGCTTAGCCGGGACTAGCGACGATGAGCAGTTCTTC	CASSLAGTSDDEQFF	.	TRBD2	TRBV7-9	TRBJ2-1
TGTGCCAGCAGCCAAGGGGACAGGGCAAGCAATCAGCCCCAGCATTTT	CASSQGDRASNQPQHF	.	TRBD1	TRBV4-2	TRBJ1-5
TGTGCCAGCAGCGGGGGGTTAGGGACAGGGGGCGTGGAGACCCAGTACTTC	CASSGGLGTGGVETQYF	.	TRBD1	TRBV5-4	TRBJ2-5
TGTGCCAGCAGTTTAGGCCAGGGGGCCTATACGCAGTATTTT	CASSLGQGAYTQYF	.	TRBD1	TRBV27	TRBJ2-3
TGTGCCAGCAGTGGGGACAGGCCATACTATGGCTACACCTTC	CASSGDRPYYGYTF	.	TRBD1	TRBV6-1	TRBJ1-2
TGTGCCAGCAGTGAAGCCGAGGGTAGCAATCAGCCCCAGCATTTT	CASSEAEGSNQPQHF	.	.	TRBV2	TRBJ1-5
TGTGCCAGCATAGGGACAGGCCAGGGAGAGCAGTTCTTC	CASIGTGQGEQFF	.	TRBD1	TRBV2	TRBJ2-1
TGCGCCAGCAGCAGGGACAGGGCTCTCTACGAGCAGTACTTC	CASSRDRALYEQYF	few	TRBD1	TRBV5-1	TRBJ2-7
TGTGCCAGCACTGAGCAGGAGGGCGTAAATGAGCAGTTCTTC	CASTEQEGVNEQFF	once	.	TRBV28	TRBJ2-1
TGTGCCAGCAGTTACTCGGCGGGGGGCGCGGACTATGGCTACACCTTC	CASSYSAGGADYGYTF	.	.	TRBV6-5	TRBJ1-2
TGTGCCTGTTCCCACACAGGGAACCACCAAGAGACCCAGTACTTC	CACSHTGNHQETQYF	.	.	TRBV30	TRBJ2-5
TGTGCCAGCAGTAGGAATAAGGGGACTAGCACAGATACGCAGTATTTT	CASSRNKGTSTDTQYF	.	.	TRBV27	TRBJ2-3
TGCAGCGTTGGGGCGAGACAGGGGGAGACCCAGTACTTC	CSVGARQGETQYF	.	TRBD1	TRBV29-1	TRBJ2-5
TGTGCCAGTAGTGACAGCTCGAACACTGAAGCTTTCTTT	CASSDSSNTEAFF	.	.	TRBV19	TRBJ1-1
TGCAGCGGTAGCGGGAGGGCCGATGGCAATGAGCAGTTCTTC	CSGSGRADGNEQFF	.	TRBD2	TRBV29-1	TRBJ2-1
TGCGCCAGCAGCTCTGGACAGGTTACTTATGGCTACACCTTC	CASSSGQVTYGYTF	.	TRBD1	TRBV4-1	TRBJ1-2
TGCGCCAGCAGCTTGGAGGCGGGGGCCAACAATGAGCAGTTCTTC	CASSLEAGANNEQFF	once	.	TRBV5-1	TRBJ2-1
TGTGCCAGCAGTTTGAACAGGGCTCTCTCCTACAATGAGCAGTTCTTC	CASSLNRALSYNEQFF	few	.	TRBV28	TRBJ2-1
TGTGCCAGCAGTCTAGAACCTTACTCCTACGAGCAGTACTTC	CASSLEPYSYEQYF	.	.	TRBV27	TRBJ2-7
TGTGCCAGCAGATTCGGACAGGGAGGCCAGCCCCAGCATTTT	CASRFGQGGQPQHF	once	TRBD1	TRBV28	TRBJ1-5
TGTGCCAGCAGCGTAGAGGGACTAGCGGGAGGGGATACGCAGTATTTT	CASSVEGLAGGDTQYF	.	TRBD2	TRBV9	TRBJ2-3
TGCAGCGTTTTCCGAGAGGACTGGGGCAATGAGCAGTTCTTC	CSVFREDWGNEQFF	.	.	TRBV29-1	TRBJ2-1
TGTGCCAGTAGTAGGGGGACAGCGATTAGGGATGAGCAGTTCTTC	CASSRGTAIRDEQFF	.	TRBD1	TRBV19	TRBJ2-1
TGTGCCGTTGGGGCGAACGAGCAGTACTTC	CAVGANEQYF	.	.	TRBV10-3	TRBJ2-7
TGTGCCAGCAGCTTGTATAGCAATCAGCCCCGGCATTTT	CASSLYSNQPRHF	.	.	TRBV7-2	TRBJ1-5
TGTGCCAGCAGCTCCCGACAGCCCCATGGGCCGAACACCGGGGAGCTGTTTTTT	CASSSRQPHGPNTGELFF	.	.	TRBV9	TRBJ2-2
TGTGCCAGCAGCCCGCGAGGGTTTGGCGGGATGAACACCGGGGAGCTGTTTTTT	CASSPRGFGGMNTGELFF	.	.	TRBV7-7	TRBJ2-2
TGTGCCAGCAGTTACCCGGGTGAGCCCCAGCATTTT	CASSYPGEPQHF	.	.	TRBV6-6	TRBJ1-5
TGCGCCAGCAGCTTGGAAGTGGGGAGCTCCTACAATGAGCAGTTCTTC	CASSLEVGSSYNEQFF	.	.	TRBV5-1	TRBJ2-1
TGTGCCAGTATAGGAGGGGTGGACATTCAGTACTTC	CASIGGVDIQYF	.	.	TRBV19	TRBJ2-4
TGTGCCAGCAGCGGGATATGGGTCTATGGCTACACCTTC	CASSGIWVYGYTF	.	.	TRBV6-1	TRBJ1-2
TGTGCCAGCAGTTATACCACAGTTAACACTGAAGCTTTCTTT	CASSYTTVNTEAFF	.	.	TRBV6-5	TRBJ1-1
TGTGCCAGTAGTATAGTGGGACTAGCGGGAGATCACAATGAGCAGTTCTTC	CASSIVGLAGDHNEQFF	many	TRBD2	TRBV19	TRBJ2-1
TGTGCCAGCAGTGAGAAGGTGACAGGCACTGGGTCCTACGAGCAGTACTTC	CASSEKVTGTGSYEQYF	.	.	TRBV2	TRBJ2-7
TGTGCCAGCACCGGGAGCGCTGGGGCCAACGTCCTGACTTTC	CASTGSAGANVLTF	few	.	TRBV5-4	TRBJ2-6
TGTGCCAGCAGCGCCGGGACATCCACTGAAGCTTTCTTT	CASSAGTSTEAFF	.	.	TRBV9	TRBJ1-1
TGTGCCACCAGCAGAGATTTGGGGCAGGAAGAGACCCAGTACTTC	CATSRDLGQEETQYF	.	.	TRBV15	TRBJ2-5
TGTGCCAGCAGTTTAAGGGGGACAGGGAATAATCAGCCCCAGCATTTT	CASSLRGTGNNQPQHF	.	TRBD1	TRBV27	TRBJ1-5
TGTGCCAGCAGTTTTGGGCAGAATAACTACGAGCAGTACTTC	CASSFGQNNYEQYF	.	.	TRBV27	TRBJ2-7
TGTGCCAGCAAGGTAGTCGGAACAGGCAATCAGCCCCAGCATTTT	CASKVVGTGNQPQHF	.	.	TRBV6-1	TRBJ1-5
TGTGCCTGGAGTCACCGGGACAGGGGAGGCAATCAGCCCCAGCATTTT	CAWSHRDRGGNQPQHF	.	TRBD1	TRBV30	TRBJ1-5
TGTGCCTGGAGGACAGTCTCCTATGAGCAGTACTTC	CAWRTVSYEQYF	.	.	TRBV30	TRBJ2-7
TGTGCCAGTAGTATGGCCCCTGGACAGGTCTTTAGCACAGATACGCAGTATTTT	CASSMAPGQVFSTDTQYF	.	TRBD1	TRBV19	TRBJ2-3
TGTGCCTGGAGGGTGGGTGGGGCCCCGGATACGCAGTATTTT	CAWRVGGAPDTQYF	.	.	TRBV30	TRBJ2-3